The present TCR beta chain was sequenced within a study of blood T cells in healthy people across ages. Study-wide context: For every two T cells, template switching captured about one barcoded beta molecule. Findings of the study overall: The unknown donor CMV status may have confounded expanded clonotype changes.

For the second PCR, which ran for about 7 to 11 cycles, a sample-barcoded 5' primer and a J-beta primer mix were used. Through a template-switch adaptor with 12 random nucleotides, each cDNA molecule received a tag. TCRdb re-derived calls from the 5' RACE reads in MiXCR, one entry per CDR3 protein. The data contain 2 million or so distinct CDR3 sequences, 49% of them singletons. From germline, CDR1 is DFQATT and CDR2 SNEGSKA (reference sequence). The trim removed 0 bases at V and 5 bases at J, leaving 6 bases unmatched. The CDR3 is made up of 14 amino acids. With respect to this clonotype: Its antigen is still unknown.

This chain joins TRBV20-1 and TRBJ2-5; TRBD2 matches 7 bases. The TCR comes from a woman aged 40 to 50 in good health. Sequencing was done on a sample of blood. CDR3 protein: CSARDPRGTETQYF. CDR3 DNA sequence: TGCAGTGCTAGAGATCCGCGGGGGACCGAGACCCAGTACTTC.